Presented here are 2 T cell receptor beta chains from one specimen sequenced in a study of shared clonotypes between healthy human individuals. Clones were sequenced by immunoSEQ multiplex PCR, and TCRdb holds only the in-frame ones, with some missing. The table records about 380,000 clones, approximately 96% of them present only once. The sequenced sample consisted of memory CD8+ T cells sorted from blood. As for subset: CD45RO+ cells pooled with CCR7-negative TemRA cells. The receptors shown here come from a man aged 30 to 39 in good health.

The rearrangement links TRBV5-1 to TRBJ1-1; D is perhaps TRBD1 (5 bases). The germline V gene has CDR1 SGHRS and CDR2 YFSETQ. The CDR3 is 13 amino acids. The V end was cut by 4 bases, the J end by 2 bases, with 9 bases between. In DNA, the CDR3 is TGCGCCAGCAGCCTCCGGGACAACACTGAAGCTTTCTTT. This codes for CASSLRDNTEAFF. The variable domain in full, with the rest retrieved from reference TRBV5-1 and TRBJ1-1, is KAGVTQTPRYLIKTRGQQVTLSCSPISGHRSVSWYQQTPGQGLQFLFEYFSETQRNKGNFPGRFSGRQFSNSRSEMNVSTLELGDSALYLCASSLRDNTEAFFGQGTRLTVV.

This chain links TRBV25-1 with TRBJ2-6; D is uncertain. CDR3 length: 17 residues. Trimming left V 4 bases short and J 0 bases short, with 13 bases between. Germline CDR1 and CDR2: MGHDK and SYGVNS. CDR3: CASSGFLGASGANVLTF. The CDR3 DNA sequence: TGTGCCAGCAGTGGATTCTTGGGTGCCTCTGGGGCCAACGTCCTGACTTTC.